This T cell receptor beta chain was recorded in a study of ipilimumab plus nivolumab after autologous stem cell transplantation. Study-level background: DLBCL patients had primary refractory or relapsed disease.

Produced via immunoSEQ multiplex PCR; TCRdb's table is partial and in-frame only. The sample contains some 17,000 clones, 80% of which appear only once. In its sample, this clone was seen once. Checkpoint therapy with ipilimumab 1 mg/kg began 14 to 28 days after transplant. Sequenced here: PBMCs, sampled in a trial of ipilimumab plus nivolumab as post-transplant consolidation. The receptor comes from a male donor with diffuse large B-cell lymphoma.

The CDR3 DNA reads as TGTGCCAGTAGTAAGCCCTCTACATTTGGGACTGAAGCTTTCTTT. Protein product: CASSKPSTFGTEAFF. The chain links TRBV19 to TRBJ1-1, with D unresolved. CDR1 and CDR2 from the germline V gene are LNHDA and SQIVND (reference sequence). This CDR3 is 15 amino acids long. Trimming shortened V by 4 bases and J by 5 bases, and 17 bases separated the two germline ends.